The next 18 T cell receptor beta chains were all read from a single sample in a study of cytomegalovirus exposure and HLA in healthy donors. The study ran its PCR with 60 Vbeta and 13 Jbeta primers. The assay was immunoSEQ multiplex PCR, and TCRdb's table has in-frame clones only and misses some. The sample carries about 160,000 clones, around 81% recorded once. Sequenced sample: PBMCs. The receptors were sampled from a woman between 45 and 60 years old in good health and CMV-seronegative.

V and J are TRBV9 and TRBJ2-5; a weak D match, TRBD2 (6 bases). The CDR3 consists of 14 residues. Between the trimmed V and J ends, which lost 2 bases and 0 bases, there was a span of 8 bases. Germline-derived CDR1 and CDR2 are SGDLS and YYNGEE. CDR3 DNA: TGTGCCAGCAGCGTTCGGGGGAACCAAGAGACCCAGTACTTC. It codes for CASSVRGNQETQYF.

This chain connects TRBV20-1 to TRBJ2-1, with D hard to call. V dropped 3 bases and J dropped 7 bases, with 4 bases sitting between them. The CDR3 loop spans 10 amino acids. CDR1 is DFQATT and CDR2 is SNEGSKA in the germline V gene (reference sequence). This chain's CDR3 is CSASRNEQFF. The CDR3 region has the DNA TGCAGTGCTAGTCGGAATGAGCAGTTCTTC.

V gene TRBV7-2 combines with J gene TRBJ2-1; 9 bases match TRBD2. The CDR3 length is 13 residues. V was clipped by 4 bases and J by 12 bases; unmatched bases: 7. Germline CDR1 reads SGHTA; CDR2 reads FQGNSA. CDR3 region: CASSSLAAGGQFF. As DNA, the CDR3 is TGTGCCAGCAGCTCGCTAGCAGCGGGAGGGCAGTTCTTC.

The chain is built from TRBV9 and TRBJ2-3; TRBD2 aligns across 8 bases. This CDR3 region has 17 residues. Germline V gene lookup returns CDR1 SGDLS and CDR2 YYNGEE. The V gene end was trimmed by 0 bases and the J gene end by 2 bases; junction bases not matched to a gene: 8. The CDR3 is CASSVDASGGNTDTQYF. For the CDR3, the DNA is TGTGCCAGCAGCGTAGATGCGAGCGGGGGCAACACAGATACGCAGTATTTT.

CDR3 amino acids: CASSLLYNEQFF. The CDR3 DNA follows: TGTGCCAGCAGCTTACTATACAATGAGCAGTTCTTC. V is TRBV11-2 and J is TRBJ2-1; D uncertain. The V end was cut by 2 bases, the J end by 4 bases, with 3 bases between. The CDR3 spans 12 residues. Germline assignment: CDR1 SGHAT and CDR2 FQNNGV.

J is TRBJ1-2 and V is TRBV6-5; D unclear. V lost 4 bases to trimming and J lost 8 bases, with 14 bases between them. Per the germline V gene, CDR1 is MNHEY and CDR2 is SVGAGI. There are 13 residues in the CDR3. The CDR3 DNA reads as TGTGCCAGCAGTTCCATCTCGGTTAGAGGCTACACCTTC. The encoded protein is CASSSISVRGYTF.

The V call is TRBV6-1, the J call TRBJ2-3, with 7 bases aligning to TRBD2. The CDR3 is 15 residues long. V was clipped by 3 bases and J by 3 bases; unmatched bases: 6. Germline values: CDR1 MNHNS, CDR2 SASEGT. The CDR3 sequence: CASSESSGITDTQYF. DNA for the CDR3: TGTGCCAGCAGTGAGTCTAGCGGCATAACAGATACGCAGTATTTT.

The chain has TRBV19 and TRBJ2-1; possibly TRBD1 for D (5 bases). Trimming removed 5 bases from V and 1 base from J, with 9 bases in between. The CDR3 totals 14 residues. Germline-derived CDR1 and CDR2 are LNHDA and SQIVND (reference sequence). The CDR3 region is CASSADRSYNEQFF. The CDR3 DNA is TGTGCCAGTAGTGCTGACAGATCCTACAATGAGCAGTTCTTC.

This chain joins TRBV6-1 and TRBJ1-6; 7 bases map to TRBD1. V gave up 11 bases and J gave up 3 bases; unmatched junction bases: 10. In germline, CDR1 is MNHNS, CDR2 SASEGT. This CDR3 spans 15 amino acids. CDR3 region: CAGTASNIYNSPLHF. The DNA for the CDR3 is TGTGCCGGGACAGCCTCAAATATCTATAATTCACCCCTCCACTTT.

The chain joins TRBV21-1 to TRBJ2-3; no check of the table's D call, TRBD1, against the DNA was made. TRBV21-1 is designated a pseudogene. The CDR3 is 17 amino acids. The CDR3 region has the DNA TGTGCCAGCAGCAAATGTGACAGCCCCATCCCGAGGTGGACGCAGTATTTT. This sequence encodes CASSKCDSPIPRWTQYF.

The chain couples TRBV7-9 to TRBJ2-2, with 8 bases identical to TRBD1. The V gene's germline CDR1 is SEHNR and CDR2 FQNEAQ (reference sequence). V dropped 2 bases and J dropped 4; count of bases not matched to a gene: 6. This CDR3 has 16 residues. The CDR3 region has the DNA TGTGCCAGCAGCTTAAGGCCAGGGGGCCTCACCGGGGAGCTGTTTTTT. This encodes CASSLRPGGLTGELFF.

The V gene is TRBV7-3, the J gene TRBJ2-2, with D maybe TRBD1 (6 bases). With 5 bases removed from V and 0 bases from J, the gap between germline ends came to 10 bases. Germline V gene sequence: CDR1 SGHTA, CDR2 FQGTGA. The CDR3 runs to 15 residues. The CDR3 is CASSLRQANTGELFF. The CDR3 nucleotides are TGTGCCAGCAGCCTCCGACAGGCGAACACCGGGGAGCTGTTTTTT.

This clone appeared once. J is TRBJ1-2 and V is TRBV29-1, with D tentatively TRBD1 (6 bases). The germline gives CDR1 SQVTM, CDR2 ANQGSEA. V was trimmed by 7 bases and J by 8 bases, leaving 14 bases between them. The CDR3 extends over 11 amino acids. Written as DNA, the CDR3 is TGCAGCGCTGATAGTGGGGGCGGCTACACCTTC. It codes for CSADSGGGYTF.

The gene calls are TRBV25-1 and TRBJ2-7, with 7 bases identical to TRBD1. CDR1 and CDR2 (germline): MGHDK, SYGVNS. CDR3 length: 14 residues. J lost 4 bases, V lost 8 bases, and 11 bases had no gene match. CDR3 sequence (DNA): TGTGCCAGCTTAATACAGGGGCCACGATACGAGCAGTACTTC. Translation gives CASLIQGPRYEQYF.

This clone was observed a single time. The V gene is TRBV6-1, the J gene TRBJ1-3; D is unclear. Germline assignment: CDR1 MNHNS and CDR2 SASEGT. V lost 4 bases and J lost 0, with 16 bases in between. The CDR3 length is 17 residues. The CDR3 nucleotides read TGTGCCAGCAGTGCATTCTCAAGCGGGTACTCTGGAAACACCATATATTTT. This gives the protein CASSAFSSGYSGNTIYF.

The chain combines TRBV7-2 with TRBJ1-5, with 8 nucleotides matching TRBD1. There are 15 residues in the CDR3. Per germline, CDR1 SGHTA and CDR2 FQGNSA. V shed 2 bases, J shed 4 bases, and the junction held 4 bases outside the gene matches. Here the CDR3 reads CASSLTGQGNQPQHF. For the CDR3, the DNA is TGTGCCAGCAGCTTAACCGGACAGGGTAATCAGCCCCAGCATTTT.

This clone was counted only a few times. The rearrangement joins TRBV4-3 to TRBJ1-2; 8 nucleotides line up with TRBD1. The CDR3 has 14 residues. Trimming took 1 base from V and 7 from J; bases not matched to a gene: 5. In germline, CDR1 is LGHNA, CDR2 YSLEER. The CDR3 region has the DNA TGCGCCAGCAGCCAAGTTGGACAGGGCTTTGGCTACACCTTC. The encoded protein is CASSQVGQGFGYTF.

The chain joins TRBV15 to TRBJ1-2; a possible D gene is TRBD1 (6 bases). The CDR3 sequence is 15 residues long. V was shortened by 3 bases and J by 2 bases, with 13 bases between the two germline ends. Germline V gene lookup returns CDR1 LNHNV and CDR2 YYDKDF (reference sequence). This chain's CDR3 is CATSREDTGNYGYTF. The CDR3 region has the DNA TGTGCCACCAGCAGGGAAGATACAGGGAACTATGGCTACACCTTC.